One T cell receptor beta chain is described in this entry. No antigen is known for it. Using unique molecular identifiers, the investigators prepared the TCRbeta library. TCRdb re-analysed the PCR reads in MiXCR, keeping a single row per CDR3 protein. The sample holds 97,000 or so distinct CDR3 sequences; 7.5% to 9.5% are singletons and the top ten take less than 20%. These data belong to a study of T-cell reconstitution after alpha-beta-depleted transplantation in children. The CDR3 covers 16 residues. Trimming took 6 bases from V and 5 from J, leaving 22 bases between them. CDR1 DFQATT and CDR2 SNEGSKA come from the germline V gene (reference sequence). Study-wide findings and caveats: Several hundred graft clones that had expanded were reportedly the source of alpha-beta T cells about two months after transplant. T-cell counts and diversity at one year following transplant were attributed mainly to newly produced T cells.

The genes are TRBV20-1 and TRBJ2-2; D possibly matches TRBD1 or TRBD2 (6 bases each). This clonotype originated in a boy aged 2 to 9 with acute lymphoblastic leukemia, due to receive a stem cell transplant. The starting material was PBMCs, obtained before TCRalphabeta/CD19-depleted stem cell transplant. The CDR3 coding sequence is TGCAGTGCCCTCGAGGGGGGTTCCGGTGTAACCGGGGAGCTGTTTTTT. This translates into CSALEGGSGVTGELFF.